This T cell receptor (beta chain) derives from a study of vaccination and CD4 T cells after COVID-19. Study at large: Comprising six males and four females, the convalescent participants counted two Hispanic individuals among them. Overlapping spike pools from SARS-CoV-2 and HCoV-NL63, HCoV-OC43 and HCoV-229E served as culture stimuli. Either a CEFX pool, an HIV-1 Nef pool, or no peptide was added to control cultures.

V gave up 3 bases and J gave up 2 bases, with 16 bases separating them. Germline values: CDR1 ENHRY, CDR2 SYGVKD. The CDR3 runs to 16 residues. The sample's treatment: approximately nine-day PBMC culture with coronavirus spike peptide pools or control peptides (ViraFEST assay). On day 3 and again on day 7, fresh IL-2 medium was used to replace half the medium. Sequenced with the Oncomine TCR Beta short-read assay was DNA taken from cultured CD4+ T cells. TCRdb reprocessed the PCR reads via MiXCR and lists one record per CDR3 protein. The data contain roughly 20,000 distinct CDR3 sequences, roughly half of them seen just once; the ten biggest clones take up roughly 10%. A word on this clonotype: Antigen: not known.

The source of this sequence is a human donor who had recovered from COVID-19. Source material: CD4+ T cells from blood, cultured in vitro. The rearrangement joins TRBV10-3 to TRBJ1-1; D is unresolved. CDR3 bases: TGTGCCATCAGTGAAACCCGGGGAGGGATAAACACTGAAGCTTTCTTT. This encodes CAISETRGGINTEAFF.